This T cell receptor (beta chain) was captured in a study of OX40 agonist ivuxolimab in advanced cancers. The CDR3 extends over 14 amino acids. V shed 3 bases and J 0 bases; nucleotides not matched to a gene: 3. Per germline, CDR1 SGDLS and CDR2 YYNGEE. Notes on the study in general: Those patients achieving a partial response at 0.1-3.0 mg/kg showed among the lowest clonal expansion. The mean number of expanded clones was higher in CD8+ T cells than in CD4+.

This clone was detected only a few times. Its antigen is still unknown. Here immunoSEQ multiplex PCR was the method, and the copy in TCRdb shows in-frame clones only, minus some. The sample contains 20,000 to 25,000 clones, 65% to 90% of which appear only once. J is TRBJ2-7 and V is TRBV9; 7 nucleotides agree with TRBD2. Source: CD4+ or CD8+ T cells sorted from blood, taken in a trial of the OX40 agonist ivuxolimab. The receptor comes from an adult with an advanced solid tumor such as melanoma, head and neck, liver or kidney cancer. The CDR3 DNA is TGTGCCAGCAGCGCCGGGACTAACTCCTACGAGCAGTACTTC. It encodes CASSAGTNSYEQYF.